The 6 T cell receptor beta chains reported below all come from one sample, sequenced in a study of shared clonotypes between healthy human individuals. Naive CD8 cells lacked CD45RO, underwent positive selection for CCR7 and left out terminally differentiated effector memory CD45RA+ cells. Profiling relied on immunoSEQ multiplex PCR, and the TCRdb table lists in-frame clones only, not all of them. This repertoire shows roughly 570,000 clones, roughly 98% found once; its top ten account for 0.3% to 0.35%. Source material: naive CD8+ T cells sorted from blood. Source of these receptors: a man aged 25-45 years in good health.

The chain couples TRBV29-1 to TRBJ2-7; perhaps TRBD1 as D (6 bases). Germline lookup yields CDR1 SQVTM and CDR2 ANQGSEA. The ends were cut back, 4 bases at V and 0 bases at J, with 7 bases in the middle. This CDR3 region has 12 residues. Here the CDR3 DNA reads TGCAGCGTTGGGGACACCTCCTACGAGCAGTACTTC. Translating it yields CSVGDTSYEQYF.

V and J are TRBV6-5 and TRBJ2-1; TRBD1 agrees at 9 bases. The CDR3 covers 15 residues. Germline CDR1 is MNHEY and CDR2 is SVGAGI. Unmatched junction bases numbered 7, after V lost 6 bases and J lost 4 bases. The CDR3 bases are TGTGCCAGCAGCGGAACCGGGACAGGGTACAATGAGCAGTTCTTC. Its translation is CASSGTGTGYNEQFF.

The V and J genes are TRBV19 and TRBJ2-5; TRBD1 matches at 12 bases. Trimming removed 8 bases from V and 5 bases from J; junction bases left unmatched: 12. Looked up from germline, CDR1 is LNHDA and CDR2 is SQIVND (reference sequence). The CDR3 consists of 16 residues. The CDR3 DNA sequence: TGTGCCAGTGCGCCGGGACAGGGGGCTGTCTGGGAGACCCAGTACTTC. Translating gives CASAPGQGAVWETQYF. Using reference TRBV19 and TRBJ2-5 for the parts outside the CDR3, the full variable domain is DGGITQSPKYLFRKEGQNVTLSCEQNLNHDAMYWYRQDPGQGLRLIYYSQIVNDFQKGDIAEGYSVSREKKESFPLTVTSAQKNPTAFYLCASAPGQGAVWETQYFGPGTRLLVL.

The chain recombines TRBV7-9 with TRBJ2-6; 9 bases align to TRBD1. J gave up 0 bases and V 3 bases, and 6 bases lay outside the gene matches. Germline values: CDR1 SEHNR, CDR2 FQNEAQ (reference sequence). The length of the CDR3 is 18 residues. This chain's CDR3 is CASSFFGTGPSGANVLTF. The DNA for the CDR3 is TGTGCCAGCAGCTTTTTCGGGACAGGGCCCTCTGGGGCCAACGTCCTGACTTTC.

J is TRBJ2-6 and V is TRBV29-1; D is undetermined. The germline gives CDR1 SQVTM, CDR2 ANQGSEA. CDR3 length: 12 amino acids. The V gene lost 6 bases and the J gene lost 1 base, with 4 bases spanning the gap. CDR3 sequence: CSVGSGANVLTF. CDR3 coding DNA: TGCAGCGTGGGTTCTGGGGCCAACGTCCTGACTTTC.

CDR3 loop: CASSLVETKGQDDRTNQPQHF. The CDR3 nucleotides are TGTGCCAGCAGCTTAGTAGAGACAAAAGGGCAGGACGACAGGACCAATCAGCCCCAGCATTTT. The chain has TRBV13 and TRBJ1-5; a possible D gene is TRBD1 (6 bases). The V gene lost 1 base and the J gene lost 3 bases, with 28 bases spanning the gap. The germline V gene has CDR1 PRHDT and CDR2 FYEKMQ (reference sequence). The CDR3 is 21 residues long.